This TCR beta chain was identified during a study of cytomegalovirus exposure and HLA in healthy donors. The PCR used 60 Vbeta and 13 Jbeta primers. Profiling relied on immunoSEQ multiplex PCR, and the TCRdb table lists in-frame clones only, not all of them. This table holds some 120,000 clones, under 85% found once. Findings of the study overall: It is likely that the observed cluster of highly shared sequence variants was a sequencing artifact. With high specificity and sensitivity, the classifier reportedly diagnosed cytomegalovirus status.

Of note for this clone: Antigen unknown.

The CDR3 runs 15 residues. V lost 3 bases to trimming and J lost 2 bases; unmatched junction nucleotides: 4. Per the germline V gene, CDR1 is SGHRS and CDR2 is YFSETQ. The sample was PBMCs. V is TRBV5-1 and J is TRBJ2-3, with 9 positions matching TRBD1. The clonotype was recovered from a human donor in good health. The CDR3 loop reads CASSSRDRVTDTQYF. CDR3 nucleotides: TGCGCCAGCAGCTCCCGGGACAGGGTCACAGATACGCAGTATTTT.